This T cell receptor beta chain was observed in a study of T-cell memory formation after mild COVID-19. Study-wide findings and caveats: Contracting clones, day 15 to 85, had balanced CD4/CD8, and later expanders favored CD4+. CD4+ contracting clones were found mainly in CM and EM, and CD8+ ones in EMRA. Pre-infection memory harbored some responding clones, suggesting cross-reactive memory joined.

In this sample, this clonotype turned up a few times. As yet, its antigen is unknown. This CDR3 spans 14 amino acids. V lost 0 bases to trimming and J lost 8 bases; unmatched junction nucleotides: 4. The V gene's germline CDR1 is SGHTA and CDR2 FQGNSA. Employing constant-segment primers, 5'RACE generated TCR alpha and TCR beta cDNA libraries bearing sample barcodes and UMIs. One entry per CDR3 protein, called by TCRdb with MiXCR from the 5' RACE reads. The table has over 300,000 distinct CDR3 sequences, 20% to 25% seen once; the top ten hold roughly 21%. Sequenced sample: PBMCs or a T cell subset sorted from them (not recorded which). The rearrangement links TRBV7-2 to TRBJ2-4, with 7 bases matching TRBD1. The TCR was taken from a man between 18 and 35 years old who had mild COVID-19 (a few samples of this study predate the infection). Cell type and time point are not known. CDR3: CASSLAIDRDIQYF. The CDR3 bases are TGTGCCAGCAGCTTAGCTATTGACAGGGACATTCAGTACTTC.